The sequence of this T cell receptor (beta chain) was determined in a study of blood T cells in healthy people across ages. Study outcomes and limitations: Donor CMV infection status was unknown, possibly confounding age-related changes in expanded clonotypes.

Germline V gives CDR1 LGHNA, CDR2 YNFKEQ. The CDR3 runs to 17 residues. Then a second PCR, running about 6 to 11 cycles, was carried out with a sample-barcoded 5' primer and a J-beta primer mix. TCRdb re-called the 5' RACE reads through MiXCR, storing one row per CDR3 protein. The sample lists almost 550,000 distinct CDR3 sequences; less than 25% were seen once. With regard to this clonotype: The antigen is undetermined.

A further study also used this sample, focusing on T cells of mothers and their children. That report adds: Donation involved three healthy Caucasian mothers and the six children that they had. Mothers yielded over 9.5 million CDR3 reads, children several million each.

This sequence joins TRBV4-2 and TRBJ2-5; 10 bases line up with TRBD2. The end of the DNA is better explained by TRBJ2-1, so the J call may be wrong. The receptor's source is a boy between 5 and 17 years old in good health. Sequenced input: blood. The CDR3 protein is CASSQEIGTSAYNEQFF. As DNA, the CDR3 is TGTGCCAGCAGCCAAGAAATAGGGACTAGCGCGTACAATGAGCAGTTCTTC.